This is a list of T cell receptor beta chains from one sample in a study of blood T cells in healthy people across ages. In TCRdb, the 5' RACE reads were re-called with MiXCR into one record per CDR3 protein. Of some 860,000 distinct CDR3 sequences listed, roughly 50% were seen once; the top ten hold roughly 26%. Sequencing used blood. These TCRs come from a middle-aged man in good health. Each CDR3 is given with its conserved first and last residue. Fields, in order: D gene, J gene, V gene, clone size, CDR3 DNA, CDR3 protein. The D gene is left open where the match is weak. Clone sizes are given selectively: once, few, many, or a class where the clone is expanded.

TRBD1 | TRBJ2-1 | TRBV7-2 | many | TGTGCCAGCAGCTTACGACAGGGCTCCTACAATGAGCAGTTCTTC | CASSLRQGSYNEQFF
TRBD1 | TRBJ2-3 | TRBV7-8 | few | TGTGCCAGCAGCCAATACAACGGACAGGGGGGGGATACGCAGTATTTT | CASSQYNGQGGDTQYF
NA | TRBJ1-1 | TRBV14 | NA | TGTGCCAGCAGCCAAGCCTCCGGCGCGAACACTGAAGCTTTCTTT | CASSQASGANTEAFF
NA | TRBJ2-7 | TRBV6-5 | NA | TGTGCCAGCAGTTACGCGAGTCAGGGTGCCGAGCAGTACTTC | CASSYASQGAEQYF
TRBD1 | TRBJ2-4 | TRBV28 | few | TGTGCCAGCAGTTTATCCCAAAGGGGACAGGGGAAAGAGTCCAAAAACATTCAGTACTTC | CASSLSQRGQGKESKNIQYF
TRBD2 | TRBJ2-3 | TRBV11-3 | NA | TGTGCCAACAGCTTAGGTTTCCGGGAGGGCGAGAGAGATACGCAGTATTTT | CANSLGFREGERDTQYF
TRBD2 | TRBJ2-7 | TRBV5-1 | NA | TGCGCCAGCAGCTTGGCACTAGCGGGAGGCCTTAGTTCCTACGAGCAGTACTTC | CASSLALAGGLSSYEQYF
TRBD2 | TRBJ2-3 | TRBV20-1 | NA | TGCAGTGCTAGTTTGGACGGGGGGACTAGTGGTAAAGATACGCAGTATTTT | CSASLDGGTSGKDTQYF
TRBD2 | TRBJ2-2 | TRBV20-1 | NA | TGCAGTGCGTTGAGCGGGGCCAACACCGGGGAGCTGTTTTTT | CSALSGANTGELFF
NA | TRBJ1-1 | TRBV12-3/TRBV12-4 | many | TGTGCCAGCAGTTCGCTGACAGCAAACACTGAAGCTTTCTTT | CASSSLTANTEAFF
NA | TRBJ1-6 | TRBV3-1 | NA | TGTGCCAGCAGCCAAGATCGAGCCGATAATTCACCCCTCCACTTT | CASSQDRADNSPLHF
NA | TRBJ1-1 | TRBV15 | NA | TGTGCCACCAGCAGGGCTTTGAACACTGAAGCTTTCTTT | CATSRALNTEAFF
TRBD2 | TRBJ2-7 | TRBV12-3/TRBV12-4 | NA | TGTGCCAGCAGGGAACGGGAGGCGGAATCCTACGAGCAGTACTTC | CASREREAESYEQYF
NA | TRBJ1-6 | TRBV28 | NA | TGTGCCAGCAGTCCAGGGACCGCCTTGGGTTCACCCCTCCACTTT | CASSPGTALGSPLHF
NA | TRBJ2-7 | TRBV18 | many | TGTGCCAGCTCACCACCGGCGTCCTACGAGCAGTACTTC | CASSPPASYEQYF
NA | TRBJ2-1 | TRBV2 | NA | TGTGCCAGAATCGTGGGGGCGGATGAGCAGTTCTTC | CARIVGADEQFF
NA | TRBJ2-7 | TRBV6-1 | NA | TGTGCCAGCAGTGTGCGGGACAGTACCGAGCAGTACTTC | CASSVRDSTEQYF
TRBD2 | TRBJ2-7 | TRBV27 | few | TGTGCCAGCAGTTTTAGCGGGAGTGTCTACGAGCAGTACTTC | CASSFSGSVYEQYF
TRBD2 | TRBJ2-5 | TRBV29-1 | NA | TGCAGCGTTGAAGATGGACGGGGAGGGGAAGAGACCCAGTACTTC | CSVEDGRGGEETQYF
TRBD1 | TRBJ1-2 | TRBV5-1 | few | TGCGCCAGCAGCGTAGAAGCCGACAGGGGGCCCGGCTACACCTTC | CASSVEADRGPGYTF
TRBD2 | TRBJ2-7 | TRBV7-2 | NA | TGTGCCAGCAGCTCAATAATCCCGGGACTAGCGTACTCCTACGAGCAGTACTTC | CASSSIIPGLAYSYEQYF
TRBD2 | TRBJ2-1 | TRBV7-9 | NA | TGTGCCAGCAGCTCACAGGTAGCGGGCCTCGGGGAGCAGTTCTTC | CASSSQVAGLGEQFF
NA | TRBJ1-1 | TRBV9 | NA | TGTGCCAGCAGCGTCCACCGGCTGAGTGAAGCTTTCTTT | CASSVHRLSEAFF
TRBD1 | TRBJ2-3 | TRBV24-1 | NA | TGTGCCACCAGTGACCCCGCGACAGGGGCGAGAGATACGCAGTATTTT | CATSDPATGARDTQYF
NA | TRBJ2-5 | TRBV20-1 | NA | TGCAGTGCTAGAGATCTGAAGGGCAACCAAGAGACCCAGTACTTC | CSARDLKGNQETQYF
TRBD2 | TRBJ2-1 | TRBV20-1 | NA | TGCAGTGCTCACCTTTCCGGGTTGCGGGGGGCATTGTACAATGAGCAGTTCTTC | CSAHLSGLRGALYNEQFF
NA | TRBJ2-7 | TRBV12-3/TRBV12-4 | NA | TGTGCCAGCAGTTCACCCCCACCACGGGAGTCCGGCTACGAGCAGTACTTC | CASSSPPPRESGYEQYF
TRBD1 | TRBJ1-4 | TRBV7-8 | NA | TGTGCCAGCAGCTTCGACAGGGTTAGCGTCCGGGGGGACGAAAAACTGTTTTTT | CASSFDRVSVRGDEKLFF
TRBD1 | TRBJ1-1 | TRBV6-5 | NA | TGTGCCAGCATCCAGGGGGTTGAAGCTTTCTTT | CASIQGVEAFF
TRBD1 | TRBJ2-3 | TRBV6-5 | NA | TGTGCCACCGCCGGGACAGGGGGTACAGATACGCAGTATTTT | CATAGTGGTDTQYF
NA | TRBJ1-1 | TRBV14 | NA | TGTGCCAGCAGCCACGCTATAGACAGGACGAACACTGAAGCTTTCTTT | CASSHAIDRTNTEAFF
NA | TRBJ2-7 | TRBV6-5 | NA | TGTGCCAGCAGTTACTTAGGTCCAATCTACGAGCAGTACTTC | CASSYLGPIYEQYF
TRBD2 | TRBJ2-7 | TRBV9 | NA | TGTGCCAGCAGCGGAGAGGCTAGCGGGCCCTACGAGCAGTACTTC | CASSGEASGPYEQYF
NA | TRBJ2-5 | TRBV12-3/TRBV12-4 | NA | TGTGCCAGCAGTTACCGGCGGGACAGACAAGAGACCCAGTACTTC | CASSYRRDRQETQYF
TRBD1 | TRBJ2-3 | TRBV5-1 | NA | TGCGCCGGCAGCCGGACACTGGACAGGCAAGATACGCAGTATTTT | CAGSRTLDRQDTQYF
NA | TRBJ2-6 | TRBV12-3/TRBV12-4 | NA | TGTGCCGGCAGTTTTAGCAGGGGTTACGTCCTGACTTTC | CAGSFSRGYVLTF
TRBD2 | TRBJ2-5 | TRBV20-1 | NA | TGCAGTGCTTGTAGCGGGGGGGCCCAGGAGACCCAGTACTTC | CSACSGGAQETQYF
TRBD2 | TRBJ2-7 | TRBV5-1 | NA | TGCGCCAGCAGCTTGAAAGGCGGGAGACGGGACGAGCAGTACTTC | CASSLKGGRRDEQYF
TRBD1 | TRBJ2-1 | TRBV20-1 | NA | TGCAGTGCTAGAGAGGCGACAGGGATCCTTTTCAATGAGCAGTTCTTC | CSAREATGILFNEQFF
NA | TRBJ2-1 | TRBV6-2/TRBV6-3 | NA | TGTGCCAGCAGTTACATTCTGGGGACACCTCACTACAATGAGCAGTTCTTC | CASSYILGTPHYNEQFF
TRBD1 | TRBJ2-7 | TRBV6-5 | NA | TGTGCCAGCAGCCTTGGACAGGCCCGCTACGAGCAGTACTTC | CASSLGQARYEQYF
NA | TRBJ2-7 | TRBV25-1 | few | TGTGCCAGCAGTGAATCCCCAGTCTACGAGCAGTACTTC | CASSESPVYEQYF
NA | TRBJ2-4 | TRBV27 | NA | TGTGCCAGCAGTTTAGAAACCCAATCCAAGCAGTACTTC | CASSLETQSKQYF
NA | TRBJ2-5 | TRBV4-2 | NA | TGTGCCAGCAGCCAAGGTTCAACAGGGTCCGAGGAGACCCAGTACTTC | CASSQGSTGSEETQYF
NA | TRBJ1-2 | TRBV2 | NA | TGTGCCAGCACAAGAATCGGTCAGCGGTATGGCTACACCTTC | CASTRIGQRYGYTF
TRBD2 | TRBJ2-3 | TRBV4-3 | NA | TGCGCCAGCAGTCCGGGGACGGCAATTACTAGCGGGAGGGCCAACGCAGATACGCAGTATTTT | CASSPGTAITSGRANADTQYF
TRBD2 | TRBJ2-5 | TRBV11-1 | NA | TGTGCCAGCACCAACCCTAGCGGGCAAGAGACCCAGTACTTC | CASTNPSGQETQYF
NA | TRBJ1-6 | TRBV20-1 | NA | TGCAGTGCTAGAGATCTTGTGAAACCCAATTCACCCCTCCACTTT | CSARDLVKPNSPLHF
TRBD1 | TRBJ2-5 | TRBV4-1 | NA | TGCGCCAGCAGCCAAGTCGGTGGACAGGGGTTTCAAGAGACCCAGTACTTC | CASSQVGGQGFQETQYF
TRBD2 | TRBJ2-7 | TRBV6-1 | once | TGTGCCAGCAGTGACGGGACTAGTAACCCCTACGAGCAGTACTTC | CASSDGTSNPYEQYF
NA | TRBJ1-6 | TRBV5-1 | few | TGCGCCAGCAGTGGTTCGAGCTCCTATAATTCACCCCTCCACTTT | CASSGSSSYNSPLHF
NA | TRBJ2-7 | TRBV12-3/TRBV12-4 | NA | TGTGCCAGCAGTTTCGGGGACCGGTCGGAGCAGTACTTC | CASSFGDRSEQYF
TRBD1 | TRBJ1-4 | TRBV27 | few | TGTGCCAGCAGTTTGACAGGGTTAGGTGAAAAACTGTTTTTT | CASSLTGLGEKLFF
TRBD1 | TRBJ2-5 | TRBV10-3 | NA | TGTGCCATCAGTGAGGGGACAGGATACTTGACTATGGAGACCCAGTACTTC | CAISEGTGYLTMETQYF
TRBD2 | TRBJ2-1 | TRBV4-3 | NA | TGCGCCAGCAGCCAAGCAACCTTATGGACTAGCGAGACGCCAGAGTACAATGAGCAGTTCTTC | CASSQATLWTSETPEYNEQFF
TRBD1 | TRBJ2-7 | TRBV7-9 | NA | TGTGCCAGCAGCTATACCGGGACAGGGGGCTACGAGCAGTACTTC | CASSYTGTGGYEQYF
NA | TRBJ2-7 | TRBV7-2 | few | TGTGCCAGCAGCCATTCTAGCGGAGGGGGATACGAGCAGTACTTC | CASSHSSGGGYEQYF